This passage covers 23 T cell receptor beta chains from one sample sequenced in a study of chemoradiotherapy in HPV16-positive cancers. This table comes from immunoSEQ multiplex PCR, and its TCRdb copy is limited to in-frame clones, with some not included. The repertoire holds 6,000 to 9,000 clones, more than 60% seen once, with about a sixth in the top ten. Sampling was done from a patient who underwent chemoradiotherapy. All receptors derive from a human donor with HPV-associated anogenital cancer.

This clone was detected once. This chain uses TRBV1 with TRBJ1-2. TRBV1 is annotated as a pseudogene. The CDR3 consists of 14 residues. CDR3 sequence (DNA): TGCACCAGCAGCGGCCGGCCACCTAACTATGGCTACACCTTC. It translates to CTSSGRPPNYGYTF.

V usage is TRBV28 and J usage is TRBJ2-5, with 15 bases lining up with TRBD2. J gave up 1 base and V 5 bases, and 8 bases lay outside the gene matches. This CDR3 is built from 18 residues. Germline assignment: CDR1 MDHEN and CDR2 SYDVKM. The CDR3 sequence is CASSPLGLAGGAQETQYF. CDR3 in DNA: TGTGCCAGCAGTCCCCTGGGACTAGCGGGGGGCGCCCAAGAGACCCAGTACTTC.

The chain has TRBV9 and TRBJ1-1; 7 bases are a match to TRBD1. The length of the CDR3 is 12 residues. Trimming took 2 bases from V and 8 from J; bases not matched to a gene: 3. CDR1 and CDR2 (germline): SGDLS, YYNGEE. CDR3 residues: CASSVIQGEAFF. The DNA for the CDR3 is TGTGCCAGCAGCGTCATACAGGGGGAAGCTTTCTTT.

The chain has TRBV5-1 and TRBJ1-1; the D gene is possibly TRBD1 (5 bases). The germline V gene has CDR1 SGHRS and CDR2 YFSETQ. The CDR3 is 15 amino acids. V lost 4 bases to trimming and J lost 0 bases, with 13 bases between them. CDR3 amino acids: CASSPLGGMNTEAFF. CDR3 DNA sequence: TGCGCCAGCAGCCCCCTGGGGGGGATGAACACTGAAGCTTTCTTT.

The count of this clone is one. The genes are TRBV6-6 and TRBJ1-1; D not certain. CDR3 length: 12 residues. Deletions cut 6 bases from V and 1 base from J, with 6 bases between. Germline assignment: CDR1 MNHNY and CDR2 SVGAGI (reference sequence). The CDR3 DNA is TGTGCCAGCAGAGGCGGGAACACTGAAGCTTTCTTT. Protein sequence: CASRGGNTEAFF.

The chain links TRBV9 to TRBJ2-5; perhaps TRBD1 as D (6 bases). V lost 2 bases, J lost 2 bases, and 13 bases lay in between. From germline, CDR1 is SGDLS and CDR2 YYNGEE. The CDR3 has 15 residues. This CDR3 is CASSVFWTAQETQYF. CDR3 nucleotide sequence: TGTGCCAGCAGCGTGTTTTGGACAGCACAAGAGACCCAGTACTTC. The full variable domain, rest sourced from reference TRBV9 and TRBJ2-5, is DSGVTQTPKHLITATGQRVTLRCSPRSGDLSVYWYQQSLDQGLQFLIQYYNGEERAKGNILERFSAQQFPDLHSELNLSSLELGDSALYFCASSVFWTAQETQYFGPGTRLLVL.

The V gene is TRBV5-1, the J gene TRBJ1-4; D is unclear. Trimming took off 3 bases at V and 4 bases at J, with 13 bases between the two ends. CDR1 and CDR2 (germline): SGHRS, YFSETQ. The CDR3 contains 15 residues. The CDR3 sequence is CASSSGRPFNEKLFF. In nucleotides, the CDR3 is TGCGCCAGCAGCTCCGGACGGCCTTTTAATGAAAAACTGTTTTTT.

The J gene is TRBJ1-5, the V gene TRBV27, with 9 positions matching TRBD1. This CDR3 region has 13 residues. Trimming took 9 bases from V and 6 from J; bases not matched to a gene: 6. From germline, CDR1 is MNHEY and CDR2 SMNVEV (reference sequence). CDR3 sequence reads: CAREQGAGQPQHF. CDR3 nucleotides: TGTGCCAGGGAACAGGGGGCAGGTCAGCCCCAGCATTTT.

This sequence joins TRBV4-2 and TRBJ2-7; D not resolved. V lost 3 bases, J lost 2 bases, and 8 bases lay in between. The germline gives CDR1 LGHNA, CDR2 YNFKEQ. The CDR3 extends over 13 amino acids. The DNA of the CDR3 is TGTGCCAGCAGCCAGGTCAGAGCCTACGAGCAGTACTTC. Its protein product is CASSQVRAYEQYF.

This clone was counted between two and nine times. The CDR3 region is CASSLAPGDTSNYGYTF. The CDR3 DNA reads TGTGCCAGCAGCTTGGCCCCAGGGGACACGTCTAACTATGGCTACACCTTC. This chain links TRBV5-5 with TRBJ1-2; perhaps TRBD1 as D (6 bases). Trimming pared 0 bases from V and 0 bases from J, leaving 15 bases between. Germline V lookup: CDR1 SGHKS, CDR2 YYEKEE (reference sequence). CDR3 size: 17 residues.

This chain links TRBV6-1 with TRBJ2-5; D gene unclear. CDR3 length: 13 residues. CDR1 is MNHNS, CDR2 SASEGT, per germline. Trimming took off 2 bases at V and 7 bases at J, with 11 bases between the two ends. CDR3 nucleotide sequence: TGTGCCAGCAGTGAAAACTGGCTGCGGACCCAGTACTTC. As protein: CASSENWLRTQYF.

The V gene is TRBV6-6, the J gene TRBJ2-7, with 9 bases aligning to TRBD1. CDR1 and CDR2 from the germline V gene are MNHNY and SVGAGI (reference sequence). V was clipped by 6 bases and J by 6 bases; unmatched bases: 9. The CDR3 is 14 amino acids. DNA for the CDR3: TGTGCCAGCAGAGTAACAGGGGGCAACTCCGAGCAGTACTTC. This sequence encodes CASRVTGGNSEQYF.

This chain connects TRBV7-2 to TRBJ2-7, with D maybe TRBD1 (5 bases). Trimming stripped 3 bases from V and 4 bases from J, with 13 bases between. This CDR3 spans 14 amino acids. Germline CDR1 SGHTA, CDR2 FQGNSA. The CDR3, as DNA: TGTGCCAGCAGCTTCCGACAGATTACGTACGAGCAGTACTTC. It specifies CASSFRQITYEQYF.

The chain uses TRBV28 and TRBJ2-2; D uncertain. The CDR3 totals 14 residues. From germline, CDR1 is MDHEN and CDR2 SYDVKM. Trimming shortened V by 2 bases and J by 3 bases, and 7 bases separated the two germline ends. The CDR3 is CASSLAQYTGELFF. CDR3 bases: TGTGCCAGCAGTTTAGCGCAGTACACCGGGGAGCTGTTTTTT.

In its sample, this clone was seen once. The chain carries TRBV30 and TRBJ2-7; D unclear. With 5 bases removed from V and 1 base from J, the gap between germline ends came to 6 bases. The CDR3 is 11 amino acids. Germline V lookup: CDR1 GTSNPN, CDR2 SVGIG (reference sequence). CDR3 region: CAWQLSYEQYF. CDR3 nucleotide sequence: TGTGCCTGGCAATTATCCTACGAGCAGTACTTC.

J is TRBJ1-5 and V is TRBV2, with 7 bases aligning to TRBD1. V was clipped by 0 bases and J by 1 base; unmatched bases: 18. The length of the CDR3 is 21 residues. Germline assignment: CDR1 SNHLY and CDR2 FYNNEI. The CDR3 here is CASSEARDSLKWGSSNQPQHF. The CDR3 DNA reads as TGTGCCAGCAGTGAAGCCAGGGACAGCCTTAAGTGGGGGTCGAGCAATCAGCCCCAGCATTTT.

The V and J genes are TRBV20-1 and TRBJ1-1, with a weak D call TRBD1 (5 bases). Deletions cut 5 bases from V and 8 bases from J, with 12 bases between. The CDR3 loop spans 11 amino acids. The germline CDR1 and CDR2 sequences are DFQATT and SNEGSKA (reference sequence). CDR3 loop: CSAARVGEAFF. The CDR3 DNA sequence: TGCAGTGCTGCCAGGGTTGGAGAAGCTTTCTTT.

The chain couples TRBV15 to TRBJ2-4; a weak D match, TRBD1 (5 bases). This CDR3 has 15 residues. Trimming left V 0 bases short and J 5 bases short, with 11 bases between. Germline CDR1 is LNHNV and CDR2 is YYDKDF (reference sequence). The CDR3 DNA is TGTGCCACCAGCAGAGACCCAGGGATGGAAAACATTCAGTACTTC. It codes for CATSRDPGMENIQYF.

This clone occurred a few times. The CDR3 sequence is CASSVGGGSAYGYTF. DNA for the CDR3: TGTGCCAGCAGCGTAGGTGGTGGATCGGCCTATGGCTACACCTTC. The V call is TRBV9, the J call TRBJ1-2; no clear D gene. Trimming took off 0 bases at V and 4 bases at J, with 13 bases between the two ends. CDR3 length: 15 residues. Germline loops: CDR1 SGDLS, CDR2 YYNGEE.

CDR3: CASSQILWGPYEQYF. The CDR3 DNA follows: TGTGCCAGCAGCCAGATACTCTGGGGGCCCTACGAGCAGTACTTC. This rearrangement joins TRBV4-2 to TRBJ2-7; D perhaps matches TRBD1 (6 bases). V lost 3 bases, J lost 2 bases, and 14 bases lay in between. This CDR3 comprises 15 residues. Germline V CDR1 and CDR2: LGHNA, YNFKEQ.

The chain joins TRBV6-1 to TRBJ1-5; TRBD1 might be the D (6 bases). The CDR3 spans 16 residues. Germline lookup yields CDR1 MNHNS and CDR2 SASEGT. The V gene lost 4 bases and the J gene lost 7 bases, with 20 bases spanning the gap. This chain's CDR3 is CASSGGAGALGQPQHF. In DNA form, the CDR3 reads TGTGCCAGCAGTGGAGGGGCAGGGGCGTTAGGGCAGCCCCAGCATTTT.

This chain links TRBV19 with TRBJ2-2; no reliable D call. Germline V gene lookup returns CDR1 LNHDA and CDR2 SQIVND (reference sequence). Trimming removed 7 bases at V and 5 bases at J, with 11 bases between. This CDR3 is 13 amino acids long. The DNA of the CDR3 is TGTGCCAGTACTAGACTTGCTACCGGGGAGCTGTTTTTT. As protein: CASTRLATGELFF. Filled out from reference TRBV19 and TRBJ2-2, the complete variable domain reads DGGITQSPKYLFRKEGQNVTLSCEQNLNHDAMYWYRQDPGQGLRLIYYSQIVNDFQKGDIAEGYSVSREKKESFPLTVTSAQKNPTAFYLCASTRLATGELFFGEGSRLTVL.

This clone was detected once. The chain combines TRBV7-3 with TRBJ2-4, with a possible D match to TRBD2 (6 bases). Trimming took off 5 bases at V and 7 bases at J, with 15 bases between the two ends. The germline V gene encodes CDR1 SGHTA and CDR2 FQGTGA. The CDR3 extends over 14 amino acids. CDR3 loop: CASSLGEASNIQYF. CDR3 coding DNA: TGTGCCAGCAGCCTCGGGGAGGCGAGTAACATTCAGTACTTC.